A selection of T cell receptor beta chains follows, all from one sample in a study of human T cells and chemical hapten exposure. A single record per CDR3 protein comes from TCRdb applying MiXCR to the RACE reads. Among fewer than 95,000 distinct CDR3 sequences listed, 10% to 13% were seen once. This specimen consisted of whole blood, obtained in connection with sensitization to the hapten diphenylcyclopropenone (DPC). These TCRs come from a man aged 40-49 years with alopecia areata. Some clones in this sample may be carry-over from other donors' samples. Both conserved end residues are part of each CDR3. The D gene is left open where the match is weak. The listing skips clone size in some rows; elsewhere it reads once, few, many or a size class.

V gene	J gene	D gene	clone size	CDR3 DNA	CDR3 protein
TRBV6-5	TRBJ2-4	TRBD1	few	TGTGCCAGCAGTTACCTAATGACAGGGACGCCATACATTCAGTACTTC	CASSYLMTGTPYIQYF
TRBV6-5	TRBJ2-1	TRBD1	few	TGTGCCAGCAGTTTATGGGGGACAGGCGAGCAGTTCTTC	CASSLWGTGEQFF
TRBV20-1	TRBJ2-1	-	-	TGCAGTGCTAGAGTCCGTAGACTAGGTGTGAGTGAGCAGTTCTTC	CSARVRRLGVSEQFF
TRBV27	TRBJ2-4	-	-	TGTGCCAGCAGTTTGTTAGGACAGGGAGGGAACATTCAGTACTTC	CASSLLGQGGNIQYF
TRBV5-4	TRBJ2-1	-	-	TGTGCCAGCAGGCCCGAAAGCTCCTACAATGAGCAGTTCTTC	CASRPESSYNEQFF
TRBV27	TRBJ2-1	TRBD2	few	TGTGCCAGCAGGGACGAGTGGGGAGGGAACAATGAGCAGTTCTTC	CASRDEWGGNNEQFF
TRBV6-2/TRBV6-3	TRBJ1-5	-	many	TGTGCCAGCCAACGAGACAGTTTCAATCAGCCCCAGCATTTT	CASQRDSFNQPQHF
TRBV3-1	TRBJ1-1	-	many	TGTGCCAGCAGCCAAGACGCGACACCGAACACTGAAGCTTTCTTT	CASSQDATPNTEAFF
TRBV12-3/TRBV12-4	TRBJ2-7	TRBD1	-	TGTGCCAGCAGTCCCGACGGGGACAGCTCCTACGAGCAGTACTTC	CASSPDGDSSYEQYF
TRBV5-8	TRBJ2-4	-	-	TGTGCCAGCAGCGGCGGACTCTCTCCAGCCAAAAACATTCAGTACTTC	CASSGGLSPAKNIQYF
TRBV6-2/TRBV6-3	TRBJ1-5	-	many	TGTGCCAGCAGCTCTCCTGGACAGAGTAGCAATCAGCCCCAGCATTTT	CASSSPGQSSNQPQHF
TRBV27	TRBJ1-6	TRBD1	many	TGTGCCAGCACCGGACAGGGGGAGTATAATTCACCCCTCCACTTT	CASTGQGEYNSPLHF
TRBV28	TRBJ2-3	TRBD2	-	TGTGCCAGCAGTTTGTCCGGACTAGCGGGAGATAAAGATACGCAGTATTTT	CASSLSGLAGDKDTQYF
TRBV12-5	TRBJ2-1	-	-	TGTGCTAGTGGATCCCGCAAGAGCTCCTACAATGAGCAGTTCTTC	CASGSRKSSYNEQFF
TRBV9	TRBJ2-1	-	few	TGTGCCAGCAGCGTAGAACAGGCCGGAGATGAGCAGTTCTTC	CASSVEQAGDEQFF
TRBV5-4	TRBJ2-3	TRBD2	few	TGTGCCAGCAGCTGGACTAGCGGGAGTGATACGCAGTATTTT	CASSWTSGSDTQYF
TRBV5-1	TRBJ1-1	TRBD1	-	TGCGCCAGCAGCACCGGACAGGGAGGGAGGATGGCTGAAGCTTTCTTT	CASSTGQGGRMAEAFF
TRBV3-1	TRBJ1-3	-	few	TGTGCCAGCAGCCAAGCTCATTCTGGAAACACCATATATTTT	CASSQAHSGNTIYF
TRBV6-2/TRBV6-3	TRBJ2-1	TRBD2	few	TGTGCCAGCAGAGTTAGCGGGAAGGGGGAAATGAATGAGCAGTTCTTC	CASRVSGKGEMNEQFF
TRBV28	TRBJ2-3	TRBD1	-	TGTGCCAGCAGCAACAGGGGGCGAGATACGCAGTATTTT	CASSNRGRDTQYF
TRBV11-3	TRBJ2-1	-	few	TGTGCCAGCAGCTCGTCCTCTATAGGGGAGCAGTTCTTC	CASSSSSIGEQFF
TRBV12-3/TRBV12-4	TRBJ2-6	TRBD1	-	TGTGCCAGCAGTTTGAGCACAGGGGTCGGGGCCAACGTCCTGACTTTC	CASSLSTGVGANVLTF
TRBV6-5	TRBJ1-4	-	many	TGTGCCAGCAGTTATCGCCGGACGAAGGCGCATGAAAAACTGTTTTTT	CASSYRRTKAHEKLFF
TRBV21-1	TRBJ1-5	-	few	TGTGCCAGCAGCAAATGCGACCTTAATCAGCCCCAGCATTTT	CASSKCDLNQPQHF
TRBV28	TRBJ1-4	TRBD1	few	TGTGCCAGCAGTTTACCTCCGGGACAGGGGAATGAAAAACTGTTTTTT	CASSLPPGQGNEKLFF
TRBV2	TRBJ2-2	-	-	TGTGCCAGCAGAGGAGATCTAGTAGCCACCGGGGAGCTGTTTTTT	CASRGDLVATGELFF
TRBV27	TRBJ2-7	-	few	TGTGCCAGCAGGGGGACGGCCCCCTACGAGCAGTACTTC	CASRGTAPYEQYF
TRBV6-1	TRBJ1-1	TRBD1	many	TGTGCCAGCAGTGGAGAAGCAGGGGGGAGTGAAGCTTTCTTT	CASSGEAGGSEAFF
TRBV20-1	TRBJ2-4	-	-	TGCAGTGCTAGCGAGGGAACTAGCGCCAAAAACATTCAGTACTTC	CSASEGTSAKNIQYF
TRBV21-1	TRBJ1-4	-	-	TGTGCCAGCAGCAAAAAGAGGAGACAGGGACCTAATGAAAAACTGTTTTTT	CASSKKRRQGPNEKLFF
TRBV9	TRBJ2-1	TRBD2	few	TGTGCCAGCAGCGAACGGACTAGCGGGGGGATCCGCAATGAGCAGTTCTTC	CASSERTSGGIRNEQFF
TRBV28	TRBJ1-3	-	few	TGTGCCAGCAGTCCCAGGGTATCTGGAAACACCATATATTTT	CASSPRVSGNTIYF
TRBV6-2/TRBV6-3	TRBJ2-1	TRBD1	-	TGTGCCAGCAGTTACTCCGGGACAGGGCGGAGGAGCTCCTACAATGAGCAGTTCTTC	CASSYSGTGRRSSYNEQFF
TRBV28	TRBJ2-7	TRBD1	-	TGTGCCGGCAGTTTGTTACAGGGGGTTGGAACCTACGAGCAGTACTTC	CAGSLLQGVGTYEQYF
TRBV6-5	TRBJ1-2	-	many	TGTGCCAGCAGCCCTACGAACAGGGTCTGGCTCACCTCTAACTATGGCTACACCTTC	CASSPTNRVWLTSNYGYTF
TRBV2	TRBJ2-2	TRBD1	-	TGTGCCAGCACCCCCGGACAGGGGTGGGTCGGGGAGCTGTTTTTT	CASTPGQGWVGELFF
TRBV7-9	TRBJ1-6	-	-	TGTGCCAGCAGCTTCGAAACAGCTAATTCACCCCTCCACTTT	CASSFETANSPLHF
TRBV4-3	TRBJ2-7	TRBD1	-	TGCGCCAGCAGCCAAGCCGCACAGGGGGTTAGGTACGAGCAGTACTTC	CASSQAAQGVRYEQYF
TRBV20-1	TRBJ1-2	-	-	TGCAGTGCTAGACTATATGTGGCCAACTTGGATGGCTACACCTTC	CSARLYVANLDGYTF
TRBV7-2	TRBJ2-3	-	once	TGTGCCAGCAGCCTCCAGAGTACCTCTAGCACAGATACGCAGTATTTT	CASSLQSTSSTDTQYF
TRBV7-2	TRBJ2-1	-	-	TGTGCCAGCAGCCTTTTCCTAAGACGAAGCTCCTACAATGAGCAGTTCTTC	CASSLFLRRSSYNEQFF
TRBV10-3	TRBJ2-5	-	few	TGTGCCATCAGTGATCTGCGGGTCCAAGAGACCCAGTACTTC	CAISDLRVQETQYF
TRBV7-2	TRBJ1-4	-	few	TGTGCCAGCAGCGAGTCGGTGGTATTTGGTAATGAAAAACTGTTTTTT	CASSESVVFGNEKLFF
TRBV10-2	TRBJ2-3	TRBD2	-	TGCGCCAGCATGGTAGCGGGAGCGGATACGCAGTATTTT	CASMVAGADTQYF
TRBV6-2/TRBV6-3	TRBJ2-5	-	few	TGTGCCAGCAGTTTTGAGGTGGCAGGGGTGGAAGAGACCCAGTACTTC	CASSFEVAGVEETQYF
TRBV28	TRBJ2-3	-	many	TGTGCCAGCAGTCGGAGTAGCACAGATACGCAGTATTTT	CASSRSSTDTQYF